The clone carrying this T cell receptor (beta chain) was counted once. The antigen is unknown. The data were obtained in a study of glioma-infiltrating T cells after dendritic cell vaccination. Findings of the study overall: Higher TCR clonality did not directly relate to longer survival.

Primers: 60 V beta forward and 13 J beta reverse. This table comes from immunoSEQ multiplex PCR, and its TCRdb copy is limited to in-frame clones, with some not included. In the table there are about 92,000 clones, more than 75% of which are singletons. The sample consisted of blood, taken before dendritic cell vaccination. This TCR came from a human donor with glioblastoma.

The CDR3 DNA follows: TGCGCCAGCAGCGATGGAAACGTTGGACAGGGGAAGGGCATTCAGTACTTC. Translating gives CASSDGNVGQGKGIQYF. The V call is TRBV5-1, the J call TRBJ2-4, with TRBD1 matching over 9 bases. The ends lost 4 bases at V and 9 bases at J; junction bases unmatched: 17. The CDR3 is made up of 17 amino acids. Looked up from germline, CDR1 is SGHRS and CDR2 is YFSETQ.